This T cell receptor beta chain is from a study of beta chain features in type 1 diabetes. Whole-study context: Sorted cell examination encompassed over 90,000,000 cells across all samples.

The germline V gene encodes CDR1 SQVTM and CDR2 ANQGSEA. The ends lost 7 bases at V and 0 bases at J; junction bases unmatched: 6. This CDR3 spans 14 amino acids. This clone was found a few times. cDNA synthesis used the whole RNA isolate, giving expressed TCRB sequences. The repertoire was sequenced with immunoSEQ multiplex PCR; TCRdb's copy has only in-frame clones and lacks some. Found here are roughly 240,000 clones, roughly two thirds of them singletons; the top ten hold roughly 0.048%. The chain has TRBV29-1 and TRBJ2-3, with 8 bases fitting TRBD2. This TCR came from a man aged 25 to 40 in good health. Sequencing was performed on naive CD4+ T cells from blood. CDR3 sequence: CSGRLATSTDTQYF. Here the CDR3 DNA reads TGCAGCGGAAGACTAGCGACTAGCACAGATACGCAGTATTTT.